This TCR beta chain came from a study of blood T cell repertoires in COVID-19. Study background: T cells, B-cell-depleted T cells, or PBMCs provided the cDNA or gDNA that served as material.

The table came from immunoSEQ multiplex PCR; TCRdb's copy has only in-frame clones and leaves some out. This sample yields about 78,000 clones, of which around 91% are seen a single time; about 1% belongs to the top ten. The CDR3 consists of 16 residues. CDR1 is SGHDT, CDR2 YYEEEE, per germline. V lost 2 bases to trimming and J lost 0 bases, with 11 bases between them. This TCR came from a woman aged 45-65 years in a cohort sampled during active COVID-19. Sequencing was done on a sample of peripheral blood. The chain is built from TRBV5-6 and TRBJ2-2, with D possibly being TRBD2 (6 bases). The CDR3 region has the DNA TGTGCCAGCAGCTTTGGAGCTAGCGCGAACACCGGGGAGCTGTTTTTT. The encoded protein is CASSFGASANTGELFF.